Here is one T cell receptor (beta chain) with its context. Its antigen is as yet unknown. This specimen belongs to a study of cytomegalovirus exposure and HLA in healthy donors. General study points: Researchers reported that a few CMV-associated chains were confirmed in vitro as CMV antigen-specific.

Use of 60 Vbeta and 13 Jbeta primers characterized the PCR. The data were produced by immunoSEQ multiplex PCR, yet TCRdb's version contains in-frame clones alone and is incomplete. The sample records approximately 120,000 clones, roughly 80% being singletons. The clonotype was recovered from a young man in good health and CMV-seropositive. The specimen sequenced was PBMCs.

In nucleotides, the CDR3 is TGTGCCAGCAGCTTAACGACAGGGGATGAAAAACTGTTTTTT. Its protein product is CASSLTTGDEKLFF. The chain carries TRBV7-2 and TRBJ1-4, with 8 positions matching TRBD1. This CDR3 spans 14 amino acids. Trimming at V came to 2 bases and at J to 6 bases, leaving 2 bases not matched to a gene. Germline V CDR1 and CDR2: SGHTA, FQGNSA. The entire variable domain, with the rest obtained from reference TRBV7-2 and TRBJ1-4, is as follows: GAGVSQSPSNKVTEKGKDVELRCDPISGHTALYWYRQSLGQGLEFLIYFQGNSAPDKSGLPSDRFSAERTGGSVSTLTIQRTQQEDSAVYLCASSLTTGDEKLFFGSGTQLSVL.